This T cell receptor (beta chain) originates from a study of blood T cells in healthy people across ages. Alongside a J-beta primer mix, a sample-barcoded 5' primer served in a second PCR lasting roughly 7 to 11 cycles. Using its own MiXCR run on the 5' RACE reads, TCRdb lists one record per CDR3 protein. The data hold about 1.1 million distinct CDR3 sequences, with roughly two fifths observed a single time. As concerns this clonotype: Its cognate antigen is unknown.

CDR1 SQVTM and CDR2 ANQGSEA come from the germline V gene. The J segment lost 9 bases and the V segment lost 4 bases, leaving 13 bases of the junction unmatched. There are 14 residues in the CDR3. The authors drew about 9.5 milliliters of peripheral blood from each donor. Findings and limits, study-wide: When one million T cells were used, diversity estimates were thought to be underestimates. TCR beta diversity was tightly associated with the proportion of naive T cells.

The chain links TRBV29-1 to TRBJ2-5, with 8 bases matching TRBD2. Sequencing was done on a sample of blood. The TCR comes from a young man in good health. The CDR3 is CSVVGLAHDVAQYF. The CDR3 DNA reads as TGCAGCGTTGTTGGACTAGCCCACGACGTGGCCCAGTACTTC. Full variable domain (missing parts from reference TRBV29-1 and TRBJ2-5): SAVISQKPSRDICQRGTSLTIQCQVDSQVTMMFWYRQQPGQSLTLIATANQGSEATYESGFVIDKFPISRPNLTFSTLTVSNMSPEDSSIYLCSVVGLAHDVAQYFGPGTRLLVL.